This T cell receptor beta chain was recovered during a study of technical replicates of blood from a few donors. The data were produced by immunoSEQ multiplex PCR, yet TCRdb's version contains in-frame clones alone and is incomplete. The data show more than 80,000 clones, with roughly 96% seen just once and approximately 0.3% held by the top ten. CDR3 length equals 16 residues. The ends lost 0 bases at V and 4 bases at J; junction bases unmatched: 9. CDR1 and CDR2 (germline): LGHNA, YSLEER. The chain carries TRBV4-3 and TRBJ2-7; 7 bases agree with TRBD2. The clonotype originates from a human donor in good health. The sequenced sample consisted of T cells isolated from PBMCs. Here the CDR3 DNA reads TGCGCCAGCAGCCAAGAGGGGTGGGAGGGAGAGTACGAGCAGTACTTC. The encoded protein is CASSQEGWEGEYEQYF.